A single sample gave rise to the 7 T cell receptor beta chains below, sequenced in a study of response to subunit inactivated influenza vaccine. TCRdb analysed the RT-PCR reads with MiXCR anew, one entry per CDR3 protein. The table lists about 800,000 distinct CDR3 sequences, approximately 21% of them singletons, with 10% to 13% in the top ten. The sequenced sample was PBMCs from blood, obtained 4 to 6 days after vaccination. Source of these receptors: a man aged 50 or older who received an inactivated influenza vaccine.

The rearrangement links TRBV29-1 to TRBJ2-7, with TRBD1 as a possible D gene (6 bases). Trimming cost V 2 bases and J 4 bases, with 12 bases left between them. This CDR3 contains 13 residues. The germline CDR1 and CDR2 sequences are SQVTM and ANQGSEA. This CDR3 reads CSVELQGQYEQYF. The CDR3 DNA is TGCAGCGTTGAACTACAGGGCCAGTACGAGCAGTACTTC.

This sequence joins TRBV5-1 and TRBJ1-1; TRBD1 matches at 8 bases. This CDR3 spans 15 amino acids. V dropped 4 bases and J dropped 1; count of bases not matched to a gene: 6. Germline V CDR1 and CDR2: SGHRS, YFSETQ. The CDR3 sequence: CASSKQGGKNTEAFF. The CDR3 DNA reads as TGCGCCAGCAGCAAACAGGGGGGTAAGAACACTGAAGCTTTCTTT.

This chain links TRBV12-3 or TRBV12-4 with TRBJ2-1; 7 positions agree with TRBD2. V gave up 6 bases and J gave up 5 bases; unmatched junction bases: 10. The CDR3 spans 15 residues. The CDR3 bases are TGTGCCAGCAGCCCGGTGGGCGGGAGAAACAATGAGCAGTTCTTC. Protein product: CASSPVGGRNNEQFF.

V is TRBV12-3 or TRBV12-4 and J is TRBJ1-1; D not resolved. V dropped 5 bases and J dropped 9 bases, with 13 bases sitting between them. CDR3 length: 12 residues. The CDR3 spells CASSKGLRQAFF. For the CDR3, the DNA is TGTGCCAGCAGTAAAGGACTCCGTCAAGCTTTCTTT.

This clonotype was counted only a few times. The gene calls are TRBV7-9 and TRBJ2-7, with D hard to call. V gave up 4 bases and J gave up 2 bases, with 15 bases separating them. The germline V gene has CDR1 SEHNR and CDR2 FQNEAQ (reference sequence). This CDR3 is built from 15 residues. The CDR3 nucleotides read TGTGCCAGCAGCTCGCGACTCTGGAACCCCTACGAGCAGTACTTC. Residues: CASSSRLWNPYEQYF.

This clonotype was seen a handful of times. The V call is TRBV12-3 or TRBV12-4, the J call TRBJ2-1; possible D gene TRBD1, 6 bases. The germline V and J ends were trimmed by 5 bases and 3 bases, with 11 bases remaining between them. The CDR3 extends over 14 amino acids. This CDR3 reads CASSPGAYYNEQFF. CDR3 coding DNA: TGTGCCAGCAGTCCAGGGGCCTACTACAATGAGCAGTTCTTC.

Only a few counts were recorded for this clonotype. The genes are TRBV10-3 and TRBJ2-7; 9 positions agree with TRBD1. The junction had 8 bases not matched to a gene; V was cut back by 6 bases and J by 2 bases. This CDR3 is 15 amino acids long. Germline V gives CDR1 ENHRY, CDR2 SYGVKD. CDR3 nucleotides: TGTGCCATCAGGGGGGGGACAGGGAGAACCTACGAGCAGTACTTC. Translated: CAIRGGTGRTYEQYF.